A selection of T cell receptor beta chains follows, all from one sample in a study of blood T cell repertoires in COVID-19. TCRdb's table, derived via immunoSEQ multiplex PCR, lists solely in-frame clones and lacks some. The table lists 25,000 to 30,000 clones, 76% of them singletons, with over 30% in the top ten. The sequencing sample was made of peripheral blood. These receptors were collected from a man aged 70 or older with acute or convalescent COVID-19. CDR3s include the opening cysteine and the closing phenylalanine or tryptophan. Each record gives: clone size, V gene, J gene, D gene, CDR3 protein, CDR3 DNA. D genes are given only for firm matches. The size field is filled for only some rows; it gives once, few, many or a size class.

>-|TRBV19|TRBJ2-1|TRBD2
CASSIGQRGEQFF
TGTGCCAGTAGTATCGGACAGCGGGGGGAGCAGTTCTTC
>few|TRBV6-6|TRBJ1-1|-
CASTSRGTEAFF
TGTGCCAGCACCTCCCGAGGAACTGAAGCTTTCTTT
>once|TRBV24-1|TRBJ2-5|TRBD1
CATSPRQGASETQYF
TGTGCCACCAGTCCCAGACAGGGGGCCAGCGAGACCCAGTACTTC
>few|TRBV7-9|TRBJ1-5|TRBD1
CASSGGTGNSNQPQHF
TGTGCCAGCAGCGGTGGGACAGGCAATAGCAATCAGCCCCAGCATTTT
>few|TRBV28|TRBJ2-7|-
CASSSGTSRGEQYF
TGTGCCAGTTCTTCCGGCACCTCAAGGGGGGAGCAGTACTTC
>-|TRBV11-3|TRBJ2-1|TRBD2
CASSFGAGGVDEQFF
TGTGCCAGCAGCTTTGGGGCGGGAGGAGTGGATGAGCAGTTCTTC
>-|TRBV19|TRBJ1-2|-
CASSIGRDYGYTF
TGTGCCAGTAGTATCGGGAGGGACTATGGCTACACCTTC
>-|TRBV5-1|TRBJ2-6|-
CASSLESGANVLTF
TGCGCCAGCAGCTTGGAGAGTGGGGCCAACGTCCTGACTTTC
>-|TRBV27|TRBJ2-1|TRBD2
CASMRAGGRNEQFF
TGTGCCAGCATGAGAGCGGGAGGTCGCAATGAGCAGTTCTTC
>-|TRBV19|TRBJ2-3|TRBD1
CASRRTGRTDTQYF
TGTGCCAGTAGGCGGACAGGTCGCACAGATACGCAGTATTTT
>few|TRBV4-2|TRBJ2-7|TRBD1
CASSQEGDRLLLHEQYF
TGTGCCAGCAGCCAAGAAGGGGACAGGCTCCTTCTCCACGAGCAGTACTTC
>-|TRBV28|TRBJ1-2|-
CASSPRAGRSGYGYTF
TGTGCCAGCAGTCCCAGGGCAGGAAGATCGGGCTATGGCTACACCTTC
>-|TRBV4-2|TRBJ1-2|TRBD1
CASSQGPRGEDGYTF
TGTGCCAGCAGCCAAGGCCCCAGGGGGGAGGATGGCTACACCTTC
>-|TRBV10-3|TRBJ1-1|-
CAISDTPGGASEAFF
TGTGCCATCAGTGATACCCCGGGGGGCGCGTCTGAAGCTTTCTTT
>-|TRBV6-5|TRBJ1-4|-
CASSLGLVATNEKLFF
TGTGCCAGCAGTTTAGGCCTAGTTGCAACTAATGAAAAACTGTTTTTT
>-|TRBV2|TRBJ2-2|TRBD1
CASTETGPGELFF
TGTGCCAGCACTGAGACAGGGCCCGGGGAGCTGTTTTTT
>-|TRBV6-2/TRBV6-3|TRBJ1-5|-
CASSWSGGNQPQHF
TGTGCCAGCAGTTGGTCCGGGGGCAATCAGCCCCAGCATTTT
>-|TRBV7-2|TRBJ2-5|TRBD1
CASSRTGGPQETQYF
TGTGCCAGCAGCAGGACAGGGGGGCCACAAGAGACCCAGTACTTC
>-|TRBV4-2|TRBJ2-1|TRBD2
CASSLTSGSYNEQFF
TGTGCCAGCAGCCTTACTAGCGGTTCCTACAATGAGCAGTTCTTC
>-|TRBV5-1|TRBJ2-7|TRBD1
CASSLEVTGGYEQYF
TGCGCCAGCAGCTTGGAAGTGACAGGGGGCTACGAGCAGTACTTC
>-|TRBV6-2/TRBV6-3|TRBJ2-7|TRBD2
CASSYSASGRYEQYF
TGTGCCAGCAGTTACTCGGCTAGCGGGCGCTACGAGCAGTACTTC
>-|TRBV7-9|TRBJ1-4|TRBD1
CASSLHDRVATNEKLFF
TGTGCCAGCAGTCTTCACGACAGGGTAGCAACTAATGAAAAACTGTTTTTT
>once|TRBV28|TRBJ2-7|-
CADSREQYF
TGTGCCGACTCTCGCGAGCAGTACTTC
>-|TRBV19|TRBJ1-4|-
CASSIDSGEKLFF
TGTGCCAGTAGTATAGACAGCGGTGAAAAACTGTTTTTT
>-|TRBV19|TRBJ1-1|-
CASNLIGMNTEAFF
TGTGCCAGTAATCTTATCGGTATGAACACTGAAGCTTTCTTT
>-|TRBV28|TRBJ2-7|-
CASSDPGQKSYEQYF
TGTGCCAGCAGCGATCCGGGACAAAAATCCTACGAGCAGTACTTC
>-|TRBV4-2|TRBJ1-2|TRBD1
CASSQEAGTGANYGYTF
TGTGCCAGCAGCCAAGAAGCGGGGACAGGGGCTAACTATGGCTACACCTTC
>-|TRBV5-6|TRBJ2-4|TRBD2
CASSPAGGLKNIQYF
TGTGCCAGCAGCCCCGCGGGGGGCCTTAAAAACATTCAGTACTTC
>-|TRBV6-5|TRBJ1-2|TRBD1
CASSSDRGVSYGYTF
TGTGCCAGCAGTTCCGACAGGGGAGTCAGCTATGGCTACACCTTC